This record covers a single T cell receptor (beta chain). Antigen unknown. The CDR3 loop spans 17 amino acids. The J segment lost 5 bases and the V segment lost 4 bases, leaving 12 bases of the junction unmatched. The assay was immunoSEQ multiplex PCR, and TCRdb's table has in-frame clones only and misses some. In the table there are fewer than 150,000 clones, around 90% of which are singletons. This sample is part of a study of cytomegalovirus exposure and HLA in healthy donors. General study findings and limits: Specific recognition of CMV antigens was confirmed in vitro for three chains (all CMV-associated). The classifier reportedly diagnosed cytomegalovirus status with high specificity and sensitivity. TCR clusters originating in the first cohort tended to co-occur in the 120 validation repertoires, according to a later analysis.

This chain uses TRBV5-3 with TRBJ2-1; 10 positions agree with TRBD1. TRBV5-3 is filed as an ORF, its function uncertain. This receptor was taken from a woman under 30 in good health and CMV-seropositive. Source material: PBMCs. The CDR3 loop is CARSTEPGQGTHNEQFF. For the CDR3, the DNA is TGTGCCAGAAGCACCGAACCGGGACAGGGGACACACAATGAGCAGTTCTTC.